This T cell receptor (beta chain) was sequenced in a study of blood T cell repertoires in COVID-19. Study details: PBMCs, B-cell-depleted T cells, or T cells were the source of the cDNA or gDNA that made up the material.

In the study's own analysis: Reference gene primer amplification in the assay estimated nucleated cell counts. The repertoire was sequenced with immunoSEQ multiplex PCR; TCRdb's copy has only in-frame clones and lacks some. The DNA was the basis for D and trimming; V, J and clone size are from that table. Of around 240,000 clones listed, about 84% are singletons. The sample taken for sequencing was PBMCs or T cells enriched from blood (not recorded which). This clonotype originated in a woman in her forties or fifties who had recovered from COVID-19.

CDR3 bases: TGCGCCAGCAGCCAAGCCGTAGACAGGATACAATCAAAACTGTTTTTT. Its protein product is CASSQAVDRIQSKLFF. The chain has TRBV4-3 and TRBJ1-4; D is perhaps TRBD1 (6 bases). This CDR3 is built from 16 residues. Per the germline V gene, CDR1 is LGHNA and CDR2 is YSLEER. V was clipped by 1 base and J by 10 bases, with 19 bases between them.